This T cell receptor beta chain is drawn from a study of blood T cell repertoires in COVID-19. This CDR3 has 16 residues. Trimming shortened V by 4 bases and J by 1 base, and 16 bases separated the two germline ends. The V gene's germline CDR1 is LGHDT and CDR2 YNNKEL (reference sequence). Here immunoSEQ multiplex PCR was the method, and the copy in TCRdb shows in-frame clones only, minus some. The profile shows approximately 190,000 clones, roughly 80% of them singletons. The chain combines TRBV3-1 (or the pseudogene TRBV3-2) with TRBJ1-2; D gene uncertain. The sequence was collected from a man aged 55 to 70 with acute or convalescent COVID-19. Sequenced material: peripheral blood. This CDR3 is CASSRPGRLLNYGYTF. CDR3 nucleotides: TGTGCCAGCAGCCGCCCAGGAAGGCTCCTTAACTATGGCTACACCTTC.